The T cell receptor (beta chain) under discussion was sequenced for a study of T cell repertoires in cytomegalovirus infection (dated by TCRdb to between 2017 and 2020). Turning to the overall study: Alongside well-studied HLA-B-restricted epitopes, the peptide stimulations were aimed at recently identified HLA-C-restricted CMV epitopes, whose presentation resists viral immunomodulation. Donor HLA type was relevant to the analysis, because carriage of CMV infection together with the matching HLA type was indicated by public TCR beta signatures. On the study overall, not on this receptor specifically: In the ex vivo response, HLA-C-restricted CMV-specific TCR beta clonotypes were dominant, and in two of eight donors the single most frequent clonotype came from this HLA-C-restricted group. In both this cohort and an independent roughly 400-donor cohort, the cumulative frequency of public TCR beta family members distinguished carriers of CMV infection plus the relevant HLA type.

Worth noting for this clonotype: Its antigen has not been determined. Base quality data are lacking; no much larger clone is found one base away.

From the cysteine up to the phenylalanine, the CDR3 has a length of 15 residues. The DNA shown is the 45-base CDR3, in frame from base 1. Taken from the germline V gene, the CDR1 and CDR2 loops are SGHDT and YYEEEE. V gives up 4 bases and J gives up 1 base, and the segment between their germline ends measures 12 bases. The sequencer listed for this sample is Illumina HiSeq 1500. TCRdb trimmed public reads at Q25 via fastp, called clones via MiXCR and kept in-frame beta chains. CDR3 protein sequences are deduplicated, and each keeps its most common genes and DNA. This sample holds about 920,000 distinct CDR3 sequences; roughly a third were observed only once. The ten largest clones take up 13% of the sample. Explained via the paper, the treatment or condition label denotes: in vitro stimulation with specific CMV peptide epitopes to enrich CMV-specific T cells.

Source: cultured CD8+ T cells from PBMCs, taken from culture after CMV antigen stimulation. Recombination joined TRBV5-6 with TRBJ1-3, with TRBD1 perhaps the D gene, on 5 matching bases. This clonotype was sampled from a human donor in good health (CMV status not recorded). Some clones in this sample may be carry-over from other donors' samples. The bases read TGTGCCAGCAGCAGGGGACCGTCTTCTGGAAACACCATATATTTT. This encodes CASSRGPSSGNTIYF.